A selection of T cell receptor beta chains follows, all from one sample in a study of blood T cell repertoires in COVID-19. Measured with immunoSEQ multiplex PCR; TCRdb has only the in-frame clones, and not every one. The sample records approximately 360,000 clones, around 86% being singletons. Sample: PBMCs or T cells enriched from blood (not recorded which). Source of these receptors: a woman aged 45-59 years who had recovered from COVID-19. Both conserved end residues are part of each CDR3. The D gene is left open where the match is weak. A clone size is listed for some rows: how often the clone was seen (once, few, many), or a class if it is expanded.

TRBJ2-7	-	-	TRBV9	CASSVGERVGEQYF	TGTGCCAGCAGCGTAGGAGAGAGGGTAGGGGAGCAGTACTTC
TRBJ1-6	-	-	TRBV6-2/TRBV6-3	CASSQLGGTTPLHF	TGTGCCAGCAGTCAGCTCGGGGGGACGACACCCCTCCACTTT
TRBJ2-3	-	-	TRBV14	CASSQEPGDTQYF	TGTGCCAGCAGCCAAGAGCCGGGAGATACGCAGTATTTT
TRBJ2-7	TRBD2	-	TRBV6-5	CASSYGSGSRNEQYF	TGTGCCAGCAGTTACGGTAGCGGGAGTCGCAACGAGCAGTACTTC
TRBJ1-2	TRBD1	-	TRBV5-1	CASSDRVERGYTF	TGCGCCAGCAGCGACAGGGTAGAGCGGGGCTACACCTTC
TRBJ2-7	TRBD2	many	TRBV3-1/TRBV3-2	CASSERIQLAAFYEQYF	TGTGCCAGCAGCGAAAGAATACAACTAGCGGCCTTCTACGAGCAGTACTTC
TRBJ1-1	-	once	TRBV6-5	CASTLDGGNSEAFF	TGTGCCAGCACACTTGACGGGGGTAATAGTGAAGCTTTCTTT
TRBJ1-2	-	-	TRBV5-6	CASSPRGGTNYGYTF	TGTGCCAGCAGCCCCCGGGGCGGGACTAACTATGGCTACACCTTC
TRBJ1-1	-	few	TRBV5-4	CASSSKRETEAFF	TGTGCCAGCAGCTCCAAAAGGGAGACTGAAGCTTTCTTT
TRBJ2-7	TRBD1	-	TRBV11-3	CASSLQGAVESREQYF	TGTGCCAGCAGCCTCCAGGGGGCCGTTGAATCGCGCGAGCAGTACTTC
TRBJ1-2	TRBD1	-	TRBV6-5	CASRGTAFVYGYTF	TGTGCCAGCAGAGGGACAGCATTCGTCTATGGCTACACCTTC
TRBJ1-1	-	-	TRBV11-2	CASSLGQSMNTEAFF	TGTGCCAGCAGCTTAGGACAGTCGATGAACACTGAAGCTTTCTTT
TRBJ2-2	-	-	TRBV9	CASSVALGELFF	TGTGCCAGCAGCGTAGCCCTTGGGGAGCTGTTTTTT
TRBJ2-5	TRBD2	-	TRBV7-3	CASSLIGGGPGETQYF	TGTGCCAGCAGCTTAATTGGCGGGGGACCCGGAGAGACCCAGTACTTC
TRBJ1-5	-	-	TRBV7-2	CASSLEEVGGNKPQHF	TGTGCCAGCAGCTTAGAAGAAGTGGGGGGTAATAAGCCCCAGCATTTT
TRBJ1-2	-	once	TRBV10-3	CAISEGSYGYTF	TGTGCCATCAGTGAGGGCAGCTATGGCTACACCTTC
TRBJ1-1	TRBD1	-	TRBV5-1	CASSLGTGGTEAFF	TGCGCCAGCAGCTTGGGGACAGGGGGGACTGAAGCTTTCTTT
TRBJ1-3	-	once	TRBV27	CASSFREGELSGNTIYF	TGTGCCAGCAGTTTTAGAGAGGGAGAGTTAAGTGGAAACACCATATATTTT
TRBJ1-1	-	-	TRBV24-1	CATRERGGTEAFF	TGTGCCACCAGAGAAAGGGGGGGCACTGAAGCTTTCTTT
TRBJ2-7	-	-	TRBV6-5	CASSYSGQWTYEQYF	TGTGCCAGCAGTTACTCAGGACAGTGGACCTACGAGCAGTACTTC
TRBJ2-3	-	-	TRBV29-1	CSAPTEYTQYF	TGCAGCGCCCCGACTGAATATACGCAGTATTTT
TRBJ2-7	TRBD2	-	TRBV5-4	CASSFGTTLGYEQYF	TGTGCCAGCAGCTTCGGGACTACCTTGGGGTACGAGCAGTACTTC
TRBJ2-1	TRBD2	-	TRBV30	CAWSPPVRLAGGLNEQFF	TGTGCCTGGAGTCCACCCGTGCGACTAGCGGGAGGGCTAAATGAGCAGTTCTTC
TRBJ2-5	-	once	TRBV18	CASSPDQGGETQYF	TGTGCCAGCTCACCGGACCAGGGTGGTGAGACCCAGTACTTC
TRBJ2-1	TRBD2	-	TRBV6-5	CASSSPLAGRYNEQFF	TGTGCCAGCAGTTCCCCACTAGCGGGCCGATACAATGAGCAGTTCTTC
TRBJ1-1	-	-	TRBV28	CASSFSQGRSTEAFF	TGTGCCAGCAGTTTCAGTCAGGGTAGGAGCACTGAAGCTTTCTTT
TRBJ1-2	TRBD1	-	TRBV15	CATSGTQGARYGYTF	TGTGCCACCAGCGGTACACAGGGGGCTCGTTATGGCTACACCTTC
TRBJ2-5	TRBD1	-	TRBV7-2	CASSLDRGREETQYF	TGTGCCAGCAGCTTGGACAGGGGGCGCGAAGAGACCCAGTACTTC
TRBJ2-1	TRBD1	-	TRBV7-8	CASSLAGQGSWNEQFF	TGTGCCAGCAGCTTAGCCGGACAGGGGTCCTGGAATGAGCAGTTCTTC
TRBJ1-4	-	-	TRBV11-1	CASSLTGTNEKLFF	TGTGCCAGCAGCTTGACAGGAACTAATGAAAAACTGTTTTTT
TRBJ2-5	-	-	TRBV6-5	CASSPYAEEETQYF	TGTGCCAGCAGCCCCTATGCGGAAGAAGAGACCCAGTACTTC
TRBJ1-1	-	once	TRBV5-1	CASRDPGGTEAFF	TGCGCCAGCCGGGATCCGGGGGGCACTGAAGCTTTCTTT
TRBJ2-7	TRBD2	few	TRBV7-2	CASSFAAGGPNEQYF	TGTGCCAGCAGCTTCGCGGCGGGAGGGCCCAACGAGCAGTACTTC
TRBJ2-4	TRBD1	-	TRBV5-1	CASSEAWTGSNIQYF	TGCGCCAGCAGCGAAGCATGGACAGGGAGTAACATTCAGTACTTC
TRBJ2-1	TRBD1	-	TRBV3-1/TRBV3-2	CASYDRGAFHNEQFF	TGTGCCAGCTATGACAGGGGGGCGTTTCACAATGAGCAGTTCTTC
TRBJ2-7	TRBD2	-	TRBV30	CAWMGEGWSEQYF	TGTGCCTGGATGGGGGAGGGGTGGAGCGAGCAGTACTTC
TRBJ2-7	-	-	TRBV15	CATSRDRSDTYEQYF	TGTGCCACCAGCAGAGATCGTTCCGACACCTACGAGCAGTACTTC
TRBJ1-4	TRBD1	-	TRBV27	CASSFYRDRSNEKLFF	TGTGCCAGCAGTTTCTACCGGGACAGGAGTAATGAAAAACTGTTTTTT
TRBJ2-5	-	-	TRBV7-3	CASSLGPGETQYF	TGTGCCAGCAGCTTAGGGCCGGGGGAGACCCAGTACTTC
TRBJ1-4	-	-	TRBV7-3	CASSQSPNEKLFF	TGTGCCAGCAGCCAGTCCCCAAATGAAAAACTGTTTTTT
TRBJ1-2	TRBD1	-	TRBV7-2	CASSRGLSGYTF	TGTGCCAGCAGCAGGGGGCTTAGTGGCTACACCTTC